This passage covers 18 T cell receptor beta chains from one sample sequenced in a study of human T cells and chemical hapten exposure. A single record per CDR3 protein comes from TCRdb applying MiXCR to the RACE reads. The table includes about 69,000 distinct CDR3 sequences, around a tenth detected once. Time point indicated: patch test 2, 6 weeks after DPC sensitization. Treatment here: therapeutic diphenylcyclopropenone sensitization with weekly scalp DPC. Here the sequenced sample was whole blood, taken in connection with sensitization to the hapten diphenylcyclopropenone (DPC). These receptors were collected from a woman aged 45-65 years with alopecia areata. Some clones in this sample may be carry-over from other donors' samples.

This CDR3 is CASSLVGTNEKLFF. In DNA, the CDR3 is TGTGCCAGCAGCTTAGTGGGGACTAATGAAAAACTGTTTTTT. This chain uses TRBV7-9 with TRBJ1-4; no clear D gene. The germline V gene encodes CDR1 SEHNR and CDR2 FQNEAQ (reference sequence). V was pared by 1 base and J by 2 bases, with 5 bases between. The CDR3 totals 14 residues.

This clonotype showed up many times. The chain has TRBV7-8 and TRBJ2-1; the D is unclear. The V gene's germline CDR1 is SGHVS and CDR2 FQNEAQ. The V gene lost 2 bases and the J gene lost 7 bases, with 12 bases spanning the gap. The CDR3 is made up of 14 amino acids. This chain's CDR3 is CASSLFEANNEQFF. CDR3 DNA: TGTGCCAGCAGCTTATTCGAAGCGAATAATGAGCAGTTCTTC.

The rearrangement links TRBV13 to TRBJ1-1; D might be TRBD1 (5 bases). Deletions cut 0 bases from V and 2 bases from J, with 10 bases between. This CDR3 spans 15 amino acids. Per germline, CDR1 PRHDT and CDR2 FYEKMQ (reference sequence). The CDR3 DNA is TGTGCCAGCAGCTTAGGCCTGCAGGGTAACACTGAAGCTTTCTTT. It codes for CASSLGLQGNTEAFF.

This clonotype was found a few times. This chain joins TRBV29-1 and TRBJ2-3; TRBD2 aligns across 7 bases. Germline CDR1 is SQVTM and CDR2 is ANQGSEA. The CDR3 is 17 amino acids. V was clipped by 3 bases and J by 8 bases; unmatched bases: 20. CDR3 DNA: TGCAGCGTTGAGCCGCCATCCGGAGGACTAGGCCGTCCTACGCAGTATTTT. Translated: CSVEPPSGGLGRPTQYF.

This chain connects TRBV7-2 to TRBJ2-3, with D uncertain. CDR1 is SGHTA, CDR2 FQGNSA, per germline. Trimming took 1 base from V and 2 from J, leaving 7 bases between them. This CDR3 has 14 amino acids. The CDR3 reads CASSLEQFTDTQYF. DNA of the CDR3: TGTGCCAGCAGCTTAGAACAGTTCACAGATACGCAGTATTTT.

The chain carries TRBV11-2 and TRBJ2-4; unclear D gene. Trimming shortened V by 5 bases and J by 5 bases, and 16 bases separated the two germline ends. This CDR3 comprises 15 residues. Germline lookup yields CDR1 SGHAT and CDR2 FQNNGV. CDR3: CASSLLSGFENIQYF. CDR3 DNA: TGTGCCAGCAGCCTTTTATCCGGGTTTGAAAACATTCAGTACTTC.

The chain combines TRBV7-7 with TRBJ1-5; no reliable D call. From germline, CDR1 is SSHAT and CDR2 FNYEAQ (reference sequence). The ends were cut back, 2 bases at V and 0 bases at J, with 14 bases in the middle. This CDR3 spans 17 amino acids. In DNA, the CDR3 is TGTGCCAGCAGCTTAAAGGACCGAGACTATAGCAATCAGCCCCAGCATTTT. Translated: CASSLKDRDYSNQPQHF.

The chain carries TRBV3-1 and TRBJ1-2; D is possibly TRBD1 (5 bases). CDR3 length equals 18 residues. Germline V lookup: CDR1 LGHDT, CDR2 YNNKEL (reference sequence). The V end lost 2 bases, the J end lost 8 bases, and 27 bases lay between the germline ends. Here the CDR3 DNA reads TGTGCCAGCAGCCAATTGTGGGACTTCAAGGACCGCCCTGGAGGCTACACCTTC. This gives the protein CASSQLWDFKDRPGGYTF. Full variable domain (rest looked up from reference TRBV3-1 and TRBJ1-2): DTAVSQTPKYLVTQMGNDKSIKCEQNLGHDTMYWYKQDSKKFLKIMFSYNNKELIINETVPNRFSPKSPDKAHLNLHINSLELGDSAVYFCASSQLWDFKDRPGGYTFGSGTRLTVV.

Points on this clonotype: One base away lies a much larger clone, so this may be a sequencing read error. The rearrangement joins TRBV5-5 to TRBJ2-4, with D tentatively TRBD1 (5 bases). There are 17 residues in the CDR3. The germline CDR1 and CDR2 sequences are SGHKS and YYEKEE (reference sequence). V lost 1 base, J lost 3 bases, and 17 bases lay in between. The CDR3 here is CASSLWGFSVVKNIQYF. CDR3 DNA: TGTGCCAGCAGCTTGTGGGGCTTTTCGGTGGTCAAAAACATTCAGTACTTC.

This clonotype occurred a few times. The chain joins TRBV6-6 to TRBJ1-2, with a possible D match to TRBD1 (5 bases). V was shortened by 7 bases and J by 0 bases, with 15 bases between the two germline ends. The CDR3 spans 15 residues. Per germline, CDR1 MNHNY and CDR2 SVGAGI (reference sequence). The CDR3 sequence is CASIHGAVANYGYTF. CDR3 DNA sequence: TGTGCCAGCATCCACGGGGCAGTAGCTAACTATGGCTACACCTTC.

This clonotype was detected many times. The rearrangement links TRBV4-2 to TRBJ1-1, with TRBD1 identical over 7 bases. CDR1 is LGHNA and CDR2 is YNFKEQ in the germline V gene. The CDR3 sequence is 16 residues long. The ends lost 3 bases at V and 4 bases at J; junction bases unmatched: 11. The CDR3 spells CASSQRVRGGVTEAFF. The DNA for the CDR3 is TGTGCCAGCAGCCAGAGAGTGAGAGGGGGCGTCACTGAAGCTTTCTTT.

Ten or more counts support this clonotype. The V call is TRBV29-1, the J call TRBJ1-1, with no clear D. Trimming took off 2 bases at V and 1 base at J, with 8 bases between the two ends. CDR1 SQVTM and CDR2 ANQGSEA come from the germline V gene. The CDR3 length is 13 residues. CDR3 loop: CSVETIANTEAFF. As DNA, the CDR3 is TGCAGCGTTGAAACAATCGCGAACACTGAAGCTTTCTTT.

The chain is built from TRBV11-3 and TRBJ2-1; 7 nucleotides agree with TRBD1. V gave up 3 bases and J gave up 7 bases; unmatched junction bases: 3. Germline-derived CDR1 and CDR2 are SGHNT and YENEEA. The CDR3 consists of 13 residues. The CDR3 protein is CASSLGTDNEQFF. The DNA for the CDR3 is TGTGCCAGCAGCTTGGGGACAGATAATGAGCAGTTCTTC.

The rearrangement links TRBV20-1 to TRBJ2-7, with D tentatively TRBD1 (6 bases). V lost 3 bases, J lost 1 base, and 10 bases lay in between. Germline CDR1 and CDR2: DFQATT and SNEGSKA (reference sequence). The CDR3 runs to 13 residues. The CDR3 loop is CSARGHESYEQYF. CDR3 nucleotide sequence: TGCAGTGCTAGGGGACACGAGTCCTACGAGCAGTACTTC.

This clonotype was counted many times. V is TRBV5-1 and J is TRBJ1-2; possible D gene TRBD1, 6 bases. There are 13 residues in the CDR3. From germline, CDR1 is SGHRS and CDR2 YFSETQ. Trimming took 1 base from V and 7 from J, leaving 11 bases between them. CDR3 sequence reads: CASSLLDSSGYTF. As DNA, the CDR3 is TGCGCCAGCAGCTTGCTGGACAGTTCTGGCTACACCTTC.

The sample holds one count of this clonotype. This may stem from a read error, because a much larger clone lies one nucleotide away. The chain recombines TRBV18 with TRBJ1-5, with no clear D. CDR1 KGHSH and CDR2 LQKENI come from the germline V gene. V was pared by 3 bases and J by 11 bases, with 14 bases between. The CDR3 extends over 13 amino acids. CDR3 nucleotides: TGTGCCAGCTCACCGATCACCGACGTAGCCCAGCATTTT. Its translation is CASSPITDVAQHF.

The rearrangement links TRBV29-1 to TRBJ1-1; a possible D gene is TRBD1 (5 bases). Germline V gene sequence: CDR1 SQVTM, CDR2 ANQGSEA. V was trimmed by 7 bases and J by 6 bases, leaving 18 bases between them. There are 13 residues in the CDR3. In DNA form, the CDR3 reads TGCAGCGCCGAGCTGGGAAGGGACGCTGAAGCTTTCTTT. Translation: CSAELGRDAEAFF.

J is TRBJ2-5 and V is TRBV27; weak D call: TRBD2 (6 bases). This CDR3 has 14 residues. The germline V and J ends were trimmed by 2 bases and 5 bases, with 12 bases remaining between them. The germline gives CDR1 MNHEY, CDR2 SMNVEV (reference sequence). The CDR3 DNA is TGTGCCAGCAGTTTAATCGGGAGAGGGGAGACCCAGTACTTC. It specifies CASSLIGRGETQYF.